The rows below give T cell receptor beta chains drawn from one sample of a study of OX40 agonist ivuxolimab in advanced cancers. TCRdb keeps only in-frame clones here, not all; method: immunoSEQ multiplex PCR. The repertoire has around 38,000 clones, roughly 90% of them found once; the top ten carry roughly 9%. The input for sequencing was CD4+ or CD8+ T cells sorted from blood, taken in a trial of the OX40 agonist ivuxolimab. The receptors derive from an adult with an advanced solid tumor such as melanoma, head and neck, liver or kidney cancer. CDR3s include the opening cysteine and the closing phenylalanine or tryptophan. The D gene is left open where the match is weak. Size values are once, few and many counts, or a class for expanded clones, and some rows have none.

D gene	V gene	clone size	J gene	CDR3 DNA	CDR3 protein
NA	TRBV6-1	NA	TRBJ1-5	TGTGCCAGCACTGAACCCGAGACAGGCTATAGCAATCAGCCCCAGCATTTT	CASTEPETGYSNQPQHF
TRBD2	TRBV6-5	NA	TRBJ2-1	TGTGCCAGCAGTTACTCGAGACTAGCGGGAGACAATGAGCAGTTCTTC	CASSYSRLAGDNEQFF
NA	TRBV5-6	NA	TRBJ1-2	TGTGCCAGCCAGGGTGGTGGGGCAGTCGGTGGCTACACCTTC	CASQGGGAVGGYTF
NA	TRBV29-1	NA	TRBJ1-5	TGCAGCGTTCGGTCATCGGGTTTTGGGAATCAGCCCCAGCATTTT	CSVRSSGFGNQPQHF
NA	TRBV2	NA	TRBJ2-2	TGTGCCAGCAGTTTCAAGCGCGGTACGGTGAACACCGGGGAGCTGTTTTTT	CASSFKRGTVNTGELFF
NA	TRBV30	NA	TRBJ1-2	TGTGCCTGGAAAGGAATAGGATCTCCAGATGGCTACACCTTC	CAWKGIGSPDGYTF
NA	TRBV19	once	TRBJ1-5	TGTGCCAGTAGTATCCTAAGCATTAGCAATCAGCCCCAGCATTTT	CASSILSISNQPQHF
TRBD2	TRBV27	NA	TRBJ2-1	TGTGCCAGCAGTTCGGGACTAGGAGGCGATGAGCAGTTCTTC	CASSSGLGGDEQFF
NA	TRBV6-5	NA	TRBJ2-3	TGTGCCAGCAGCCCTCTACTCTCGGGCCCCACGCAGTATTTT	CASSPLLSGPTQYF
NA	TRBV27	few	TRBJ1-3	TGTGCCAGCAGTCTTTCCCCTGGCTCTGGAAACACCATATATTTT	CASSLSPGSGNTIYF
NA	TRBV7-9	NA	TRBJ1-4	TGTGCCAGCAGCTCTCCAAAATCCGGGTACACTAATGAAAAACTGTTTTTT	CASSSPKSGYTNEKLFF
TRBD1	TRBV27	NA	TRBJ1-5	TGTGCCAGCAGACCCGGGACAGCCGGGGTGCCCCAGCATTTT	CASRPGTAGVPQHF
NA	TRBV28	NA	TRBJ2-7	TGTGCCAGCAGTAAAGACGTAGGAGCCTACGAGCAGTACTTC	CASSKDVGAYEQYF
NA	TRBV4-2	once	TRBJ1-2	TGTGCCAGCAGCCCTTCCTGGGAGCCCACTGGCTACACCTTC	CASSPSWEPTGYTF
TRBD1	TRBV11-3	NA	TRBJ2-1	TGTGCCAGCAGCTCAGACAGGGCTAACTACAATGAGCAGTTCTTC	CASSSDRANYNEQFF
NA	TRBV7-9	few	TRBJ2-4	TGTGCCAGCAGCTTAGGGACAGTACAAAACATTCAGTACTTC	CASSLGTVQNIQYF
TRBD2	TRBV2	NA	TRBJ2-7	TGTGCCAGCAACGGGGGACTAGCGGCTACCTCTTCCTACGAGCAGTACTTC	CASNGGLAATSSYEQYF
TRBD1	TRBV7-9	once	TRBJ1-1	TGTGCCACGTACAGGGGGGCGAACACTGAAGCTTTCTTT	CATYRGANTEAFF
NA	TRBV19	NA	TRBJ1-1	TGTGCCAGCCAGGTAGGGCTAAGGGCTTTCTTT	CASQVGLRAFF
NA	TRBV5-1	once	TRBJ2-5	TGCGCCAGCAGCGATAAAGAGACCCAGTACTTC	CASSDKETQYF
TRBD1	TRBV28	NA	TRBJ1-1	TGTGCCAGCAGTCAGACAGGGCCTGAAGCTTTCTTT	CASSQTGPEAFF
TRBD1	TRBV4-1	NA	TRBJ1-4	TGCGCCAGCAGCCAGATTACAGGGGATGAAAAACTGTTTTTT	CASSQITGDEKLFF